A selection of T cell receptor beta chains follows, all from one sample in a study of T-cell reconstitution after alpha-beta-depleted transplantation in children. TCRdb called the PCR reads again in MiXCR, with one record for every CDR3 protein. This sample has more than 400,000 distinct CDR3 sequences, with 43% found just once. Sequenced here: PBMCs, sampled before TCRalphabeta/CD19-depleted stem cell transplant. The source is a girl aged 2-9 years with aplastic anemia, due to receive a stem cell transplant. The CDR3 runs from the conserved cysteine through the conserved F or W. The D gene is left open where the match is weak. Size values are once, few and many counts, or a class for expanded clones, and some rows have none.

.	.	TRBJ2-5	TRBV28	TGTGCCAGCAGTCCCCGCCTAATGGGGGTCCAAGAGACCCAGTACTTC	CASSPRLMGVQETQYF
.	.	TRBJ2-5	TRBV6-5	TGTGCCAGCAGTTACGGGGATAAAGAGACCCAGTACTTC	CASSYGDKETQYF
.	.	TRBJ2-4	TRBV20-1	TGCAGTGCTTGGGACACCCTCACCAAAAACATTCAGTACTTC	CSAWDTLTKNIQYF
.	.	TRBJ2-1	TRBV7-2	TGTGCCAGCAGCTTAGCAGCCAGCAGGACGAAATCCTACAATGAGCAGTTCTTC	CASSLAASRTKSYNEQFF
.	.	TRBJ2-2	TRBV7-3	TGTGCCAGCAAAATAGGGGGATACGTCGGGGAGCTGTTTTTT	CASKIGGYVGELFF
TRBD1	few	TRBJ2-1	TRBV27	TGTGCCAGCAGTTTTACAGGGGGCTTCGTTGAGCAGTTCTTC	CASSFTGGFVEQFF
TRBD2	few	TRBJ2-1	TRBV20-1	TGCAGTGCTAGAGGCCTCCTAGCGGGAGTGAGCAATGAGCAGTTCTTC	CSARGLLAGVSNEQFF
.	.	TRBJ2-2	TRBV4-1	TGCGCCAGCAGCCCCCGGGGACTTCAGAACACCGGGGAGCTGTTTTTT	CASSPRGLQNTGELFF
.	.	TRBJ1-2	TRBV7-3	TGTGCCAGCAGCTCTACTGGCGGAAGCTACACCTTC	CASSSTGGSYTF
.	.	TRBJ2-1	TRBV7-2	TGTGCCAGCAGCTTATGGGCCAGCCCTTACAATGAGCAGTTCTTC	CASSLWASPYNEQFF
.	few	TRBJ2-3	TRBV7-2	TGTGCCAGCAGCTTCGAAACTAGGGCAGATACGCAGTATTTT	CASSFETRADTQYF
.	.	TRBJ2-1	TRBV28	TGTGCCAGCAGTTTAATTGGACTCGCCTCGTCCCACAATGAGCAGTTCTTC	CASSLIGLASSHNEQFF
TRBD2	.	TRBJ2-7	TRBV7-8	TGTGCCAGCAGCCCTATAACTAGCGGGAGCCTTATTTACGAGCAGTACTTC	CASSPITSGSLIYEQYF
.	.	TRBJ1-5	TRBV20-1	TGCAGTGCTAACAGGGAAAGAAAGCCCCAGCATTTT	CSANRERKPQHF
TRBD1	many	TRBJ2-3	TRBV20-1	TGCAGTGCTAGAGCGCCAGGGGGTGTCACAGATACGCAGTATTTT	CSARAPGGVTDTQYF
.	.	TRBJ1-1	TRBV7-9	TGTGCCAGCAGCCCCTTGGGGGAGAACACTGAAGCTTTCTTT	CASSPLGENTEAFF
.	few	TRBJ2-1	TRBV6-1	TGTGCCAGCAGCCGCACTTGGACCGCGGATGAGCAGTTCTTC	CASSRTWTADEQFF
.	few	TRBJ2-3	TRBV21-1	TGTGCCAGCAGCAAAGTTGTAGTTGAGAGGCCGCATACGCAGTATTTT	CASSKVVVERPHTQYF
TRBD2	.	TRBJ2-5	TRBV20-1	TGCAGTGCTAGAGGGGGTAGCGGGAGAGACCAAGAGACCCAGTACTTC	CSARGGSGRDQETQYF
.	.	TRBJ2-7	TRBV20-1	TGCAGTGGGGGGACGGATCCTTGGGGGCAGTACTTC	CSGGTDPWGQYF
.	many	TRBJ2-2	TRBV5-1	TGCGCCAGCAGTCTTTCGCAGGGTGGGAACACCGGGGAGCTGTTTTTT	CASSLSQGGNTGELFF
.	many	TRBJ2-4	TRBV19	TGTGCCAGTCGAACCATAGCCAAAAACATTCAGTACTTC	CASRTIAKNIQYF
TRBD1	.	TRBJ1-4	TRBV7-2	TGTGCCAGCAGCTCAGGACAGGCCCACGGGGAAAAACTGTTTTTT	CASSSGQAHGEKLFF
TRBD2	few	TRBJ2-1	TRBV20-1	TGCAGTGCTTCAACCGGGACTAGCCGCCCGGCCGAGCAGTTCTTC	CSASTGTSRPAEQFF
.	.	TRBJ2-5	TRBV29-1	TGCAGCGTGGGGAACAGGGACCCCCAAGAGACCCAGTACTTC	CSVGNRDPQETQYF
.	.	TRBJ1-5	TRBV6-1	TGTGCCGGCAGCCCTGACACCCTCAATCAGCCCCAGCATTTT	CAGSPDTLNQPQHF
TRBD2	.	TRBJ2-3	TRBV5-6	TGTGCCAGCAGCTCCATGTTACGGGGGGTGGGGAGCACAGATACGCAGTATTTT	CASSSMLRGVGSTDTQYF
.	many	TRBJ2-1	TRBV11-2	TGTGCCAGCAGCTCGCTACAGGGACACAATGAGCAGTTCTTC	CASSSLQGHNEQFF
.	once	TRBJ2-5	TRBV6-1	TGTGCCAGCAGTGTCGGGGTCCCCCAAGAGACCCAGTACTTC	CASSVGVPQETQYF
TRBD1	many	TRBJ1-6	TRBV7-6	TGTGCCAGCAGCTACAGGGGTTCCGGTAGTTCACCCCTCCACTTT	CASSYRGSGSSPLHF
.	.	TRBJ2-7	TRBV29-1	TGCAGCTCCAAGAGGATCTGGGGCTACGAGCAGTACTTC	CSSKRIWGYEQYF
TRBD1	many	TRBJ2-2	TRBV12-3/TRBV12-4	TGTGCCAGCAGTTTAGGACAGGGGGCGTTCAGCGGGGAGCTGTTTTTT	CASSLGQGAFSGELFF
TRBD1	many	TRBJ1-5	TRBV5-1	TGCGCCAGCAGCTTGGGGGACAGGGCTCAGCCCCAGCATTTT	CASSLGDRAQPQHF
TRBD1	.	TRBJ1-2	TRBV6-5	TGTGCCAGCAGTTACCGGGACAGCCTACGGTATGGCTACACCTTC	CASSYRDSLRYGYTF
TRBD1	once	TRBJ2-3	TRBV20-1	TGCAGTGCTAGCCTCCCACAGGGGGCAGGGGATACGCAGTATTTT	CSASLPQGAGDTQYF
TRBD1	.	TRBJ2-6	TRBV29-1	TGCAGCGTTTCTGTTGAGACAGGGATCTCTGGGGCCAACGTCCTGACTTTC	CSVSVETGISGANVLTF
TRBD2	many	TRBJ2-3	TRBV5-6	TGTGCCAGCAGCTTGTCGGGGGGAGATACGCAGTATTTT	CASSLSGGDTQYF
.	.	TRBJ2-3	TRBV5-8	TGTGCCAGCAGCTTGGGCAGGGCGGACACAGATACGCAGTATTTT	CASSLGRADTDTQYF
.	once	TRBJ1-5	TRBV7-9	TGTGCCAGCAGCTTAGGGGGGGCAGACAACCAGCCCCAGCATTTT	CASSLGGADNQPQHF
.	many	TRBJ2-3	TRBV12-3/TRBV12-4	TGTGCCAGCAACTCACGGCGGCGGGACCGCACAGATACGCAGTATTTT	CASNSRRRDRTDTQYF
TRBD2	many	TRBJ2-1	TRBV20-1	TGCAGTGCCCCGGGACAGGGGACTAGCGGGAGTTCCTACAATGAGCAGTTCTTC	CSAPGQGTSGSSYNEQFF
TRBD1	once	TRBJ2-3	TRBV5-1	TGCGCCAGCAGCCTGCTCTCGGACAGGGGTACAGATACGCAGTATTTT	CASSLLSDRGTDTQYF
TRBD1	.	TRBJ2-3	TRBV10-3	TGTGCCATCAGTTCTAGGGGGCGCCCAGATACGCAGTATTTT	CAISSRGRPDTQYF
.	.	TRBJ2-4	TRBV2	TGTGCCAGCTACAGGTTCGGGGCCAAAAACATTCAGTACTTC	CASYRFGAKNIQYF
.	.	TRBJ2-2	TRBV29-1	TGCAGCGCCAGGGTGGGGTACAGGAACACCGGGGAGCTGTTTTTT	CSARVGYRNTGELFF
TRBD2	.	TRBJ2-5	TRBV5-6	TGTGCCAGCAGCTTGGGGCGCGGGAGGGCCGCGGAGACCCAGTACTTC	CASSLGRGRAAETQYF
.	.	TRBJ1-3	TRBV20-1	TGCAGTGCTAGAGATCAAGGTTCTGGAAACACCATATATTTT	CSARDQGSGNTIYF
.	.	TRBJ2-2	TRBV20-1	TGCAGTGCTAGAGATCTCGGGGGTCACGGGGAGCTGTTTTTT	CSARDLGGHGELFF
TRBD2	.	TRBJ2-3	TRBV7-8	TGTGCCAGCAGCTTAGCGGGGGGGGTCACAGATACGCAGTATTTT	CASSLAGGVTDTQYF
.	many	TRBJ2-3	TRBV29-1	TGCAGCCTAGAGGGGGGTACAGATACGCAGTATTTT	CSLEGGTDTQYF
.	few	TRBJ2-5	TRBV7-9	TGTGCCAGCAGCTCACAATACGGGAGAGGGGGAGAGACCCAGTACTTC	CASSSQYGRGGETQYF
.	.	TRBJ2-5	TRBV28	TGTGCCAGCAGTTTGCCTTCAGGGGTTGGAGAGACCCAGTACTTC	CASSLPSGVGETQYF
.	.	TRBJ2-1	TRBV20-1	TGCAGTGCTAGAGGGGGGGGCCGGAATGAGCAGTTCTTC	CSARGGGRNEQFF
TRBD2	.	TRBJ2-1	TRBV7-3	TGTGCCAGCAGCTTAAGGGGGAGGGTCGACAATGAGCAGTTCTTC	CASSLRGRVDNEQFF
.	few	TRBJ2-1	TRBV20-1	TGCAGTGCTAGAGATGGGTACAGGGAGACGGCCCCAGGAGATGAGCAGTTCTTC	CSARDGYRETAPGDEQFF
.	.	TRBJ2-5	TRBV4-1	TGCGCCAGCAGCCATACAGGGTACTATGAGACCCAGTACTTC	CASSHTGYYETQYF
.	.	TRBJ2-1	TRBV5-1	TGCGCCAGCAGCCCCGGCTTACGAGGGGAGGATGAGCAGTTCTTC	CASSPGLRGEDEQFF